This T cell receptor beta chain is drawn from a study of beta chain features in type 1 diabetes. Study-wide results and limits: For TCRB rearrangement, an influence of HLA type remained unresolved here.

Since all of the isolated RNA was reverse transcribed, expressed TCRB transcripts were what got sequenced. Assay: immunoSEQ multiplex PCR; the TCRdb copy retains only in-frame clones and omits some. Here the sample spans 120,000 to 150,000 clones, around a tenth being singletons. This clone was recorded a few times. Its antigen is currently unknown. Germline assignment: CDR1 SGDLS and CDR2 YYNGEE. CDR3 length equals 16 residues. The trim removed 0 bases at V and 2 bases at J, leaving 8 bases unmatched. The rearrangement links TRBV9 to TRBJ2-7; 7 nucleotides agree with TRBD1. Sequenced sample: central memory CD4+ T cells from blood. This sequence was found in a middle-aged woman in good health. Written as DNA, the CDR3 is TGTGCCAGCAGCGTAGAAGGAGCAGGGGGTCCCTACGAGCAGTACTTC. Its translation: CASSVEGAGGPYEQYF.